This TCR beta chain emerged from a study of beta chain features in type 1 diabetes (dated by TCRdb to 2016 to 2018). A note on the overall study: Mean age, gender distribution, total cell number and subset yield were not different between patients and healthy donors. Regulatory and stem cell-like memory subsets were isolated from only 8 patients and roughly 8 healthy donors, whereas naive and central memory subsets came from all 30 or so donors. The study compared the TCRB repertoires of sorted circulating CD4+ T cell subsets in recently diagnosed type 1 diabetes patients with those in matched healthy donors. A total of some 110 million sorted cells were examined across all samples, and the number of cells per subset was strongly correlated with RNA yield.

On the study overall, not on this receptor specifically: Naive, central memory and regulatory TCRB repertoires appeared more similar among patients than among healthy donors. A moderate but significant shortening of TCRB CDR3 length was observed in type 1 diabetes patients in all four CD4+ subsets. HLA sub-analyses involved small numbers of individuals, so any influence of HLA type on TCRB rearrangement remained unresolved. Because cDNA was sequenced instead of genomic DNA, highly expressing activated cells could be over-represented, though the groups showed no difference in activation or CD3 levels. At VDJ recombination sites, patients with type 1 diabetes made fewer insertions and deleted more nucleotides, a pattern implying thymic rearrangement abnormalities. Shorter templates might have been favored by PCR, but patient and control samples were amplified and corrected together, so both groups would have been affected equally by any skew.

Between the V and J ends, shortened by 8 bases and 4 bases respectively, the junction contains 12 bases. In the germline V gene, CDR1 corresponds to MDHEN and CDR2 to SYDVKM. Reading from cysteine to phenylalanine, the CDR3 counts 12 amino acids. The entry retains the CDR3 DNA only, 36 bases that are in frame from base 1. All of the isolated RNA was reverse transcribed with the High Capacity cDNA Reverse Transcription Kit, so expressed TCRB transcripts were sequenced. Deep immunoSEQ sequencing was performed on naive, central memory and regulatory T cell samples, with an average of approximately 3.9 million total reads per sample. After sorted cells were lysed in RLT buffer, RNA was extracted with DNase-treated RNeasy Micro or Mini kits, with the choice depending on cell number. Each cell subset was processed on its own to prevent cross-contamination, while patient and healthy donor samples were processed together. TCRB sequences were amplified from cDNA with the immunoSEQ multiplex PCR, producing 87-bp fragments spanning the CDR3 region. Sequencing of the amplicons was performed on the Illumina HiSeq platform. The authors' pipeline ran thus. Synthetic template baselines were used to correct PCR bias computationally, reads within Hamming distance 2 were collapsed, and singletons that could not be merged were discarded. Reads were aligned to IMGT to assign V, D and J genes, CDR3 length, and insertions or deletions at six rearrangement sites. Within each subset, clonotype counts were normalized to sorted cell number, and only after that were true diversity and Gini coefficients computed with the tcR R package. The overlap coefficient, calculated on TCRB nucleotide sequences, was used to measure repertoire sharing. As a proxy for the pre-selection repertoire, out-of-frame TCRB sequences from naive cells were analyzed. In its TCRdb copy, this immuneACCESS table keeps in-frame sequences only and misses some clones. Where compared with another copy, unresolved V genes explain less than half of these, and the others have no known cause. V and J calls and clone size come straight from that table; D and trimming were deduced from the DNA. The sample table records hundreds of thousands of clones; around 15% of these occur just once. The top ten clonotypes cover about 0.097% of the sample.

A single peripheral blood draw of about 116 mL on average was collected from each donor into heparinised tubes. Using a panel that included CD45RO, CCR7, CD25, CD127, CD95 and CD27, naive, central memory, regulatory and stem cell-like memory CD4+ T cells were sorted on a BD FACSAria II. Purity was above 95% for every sorted population. Right away, PBMCs were isolated by Lymphoprep density gradient centrifugation and were stained directly, with no culture step. So that batch effects would be minimized, each experiment stained and sorted samples in pairs, pairing one healthy donor with one patient. Turning to this clone: The specificity of this receptor is unknown. Base qualities are not provided; no much larger clone lies one nucleotide away.

Input material: naive CD4+ T cells from blood. Explained via the paper, the cell subset or site label denotes: true naive CD4+ T cells. The sequence links TRBV28 to TRBJ2-7, with the D gene too uncertain to name. The origin of this receptor is a man aged 18-30 years in good health. DNA sequence: TGTGCCAGCGGTTGGTCAAATTACGAGCAGTACTTC. Its protein reads: CASGWSNYEQYF.